This T cell receptor (beta chain) appears in the sequencing data of a study of cytomegalovirus exposure and HLA in healthy donors (dated by TCRdb to between 2016 and 2019). In terms of the full investigation: An earlier analysis of approximately 640 of the donors reported 250 to 350 Gb of sequence data and some 120 million unique TCR beta sequences from about 179 million T cells. An early release covering roughly 580 HLA-typed donors comprised approximately 290 gigabases of sequencing data and about 90 million unique TCR sequences. Of the roughly 390 genotyped donors, roughly 80% fell in the genetic ancestry cluster associated with self-reported Caucasian donors. The study aimed to test whether signatures of past pathogen exposure could be identified by cataloging public T cell receptors. Using immunosequencing, the study profiled T cell repertoires from roughly 650 subjects and related those repertoires to cytomegalovirus serostatus. Besides the first cohort of some 670 subjects, a separate validation cohort made up of 90 to 150 different subjects was used. The study combined high-throughput TCR immunosequencing, statistical association of individual TCRs with disease status, and machine learning to predict cytomegalovirus infection status. To study patterns of TCR occurrence, a later analysis re-analyzed previously published TCR beta repertoires from 666 donors and added high-resolution HLA genotyping. Rather than using new phenotypic data, the later analysis identified candidate immune exposures from TCR beta sequences and from how often those sequences occurred across donors. To decide whether each TCR beta V gene segment behaved as functional or pseudogenic, an earlier analysis of approximately 600 of the donors relied on high-throughput TCR beta sequencing. Donor age, sex, ethnicity and CMV serostatus were compiled together with the repertoire data. In a later genetic analysis, genome-wide SNP genotypes for 398 of the 666 donors were used, and that subset was treated as a discovery cohort. All discovery cohort repertoires had been generated on a single sequencing platform. Class I and class II HLA loci were covered by the typing at four-digit resolution. The number of donors typed differed by locus, with roughly 629-640 for A, B, C, DRB1 and DQB1, 522 for DQA1, 600 to 610 for DPA1, and some 470 for DPB1. Roughly five DR-DQ haplotypes were handled as single units for association and clustering, since linkage in the cohort was strong. Across 300 to 500 genotyped donors of the cohort, an average of 235,054 unique TCR beta nucleotide sequences per donor were sequenced, and around 20% of those sequences were non-productive.

CDR1 SEHNR and CDR2 FQNEAQ are derived from the germline V gene (reference sequence). V is cut by 3 bases and J by 3 bases, and the space between the germline ends is 8 bases. Spanning cysteine to phenylalanine, the CDR3 consists of 14 amino acids. CDR3 DNA is the only sequence kept; it has 42 bases, read in frame from the first base. General study outcomes and caveats: In a later analysis, HLA-associated TCR beta chains showed more clonal expansion and lower generation probabilities than non-associated chains that were equally common. Some IMGT-functional V segments, including TRBV6-2 and TRBV6-3, could not be told apart with the 87-base-pair reads, so those segments were excluded. The presence/absence analyses assumed that sequencing depth was roughly uniform across donors, and that assumption may not be true. A later analysis found that TCR association rates varied across HLA loci, with DRB1 alleles showing the most associated TCRs and HLA-C alleles the fewest. A further reported finding was that TCR beta sequences accurately predicted the HLA-A and HLA-B alleles for most subjects in the first cohort. In an earlier analysis of more than 500 of the donors, most TCR beta V segments appeared in productive rearrangements about 87% or about 30% of the time, broadly matching IMGT annotations. A later analysis reported that several top co-occurrence clusters appeared linked to parvovirus B19, influenza, CMV and Epstein-Barr virus. A group of highly shared sequence variants was considered likely to be a technical artifact of the sequencing pipeline. Cytomegalovirus status was reported to be diagnosed by the classifier with high specificity and sensitivity in both the original and validation cohorts. The cohort was sequenced for TCR beta chains only, and without alpha or paired-chain data the features that could be detected were limited. According to a later genetic analysis, donors in an Asian-associated ancestry cluster had fewer N-insertions in productive TCRs than the approximately 610-donor mean. In the study, 150 to 200 TCR beta chains were listed as associated with cytomegalovirus. At a false discovery rate of 0.05, a later analysis linked around 17,000 TCR beta sequences to specific HLA alleles. Across donors, most TCR sequences were observed very rarely, whereas some public TCRs were present in many individuals. Three of the identified cytomegalovirus-associated TCR beta chains were confirmed in vitro to be specific for cytomegalovirus antigens. Because some donors lacked HLA typing at each locus, the association tests relied only on the typed subset. When HLA alleles, especially DR and DQ, strongly co-occurred, TCR associations were difficult to assign to individual alleles. An association between a missense DCLRE1C variant and V-gene and J-gene trimming of TCR beta chains was found in a later genetic analysis and replicated in an independent cohort. In a later analysis, most CMV-associated TCR beta chains were found to appear HLA-restricted, with HLA associations seemingly driven largely by CMV exposure. Immune exposure information for the cohort was limited to CMV serostatus. The earlier analysis of 450 to 700 of the donors excluded 15 to 20 rarely observed V segments, including chromosome 9 orphons, because counts were too low. Correlated functional status among segregating V segments might be attributable to linkage disequilibrium, but an unknown experimental factor could not be ruled out. The authors suggested that the approach could potentially be extended to other disease states and immunological phenotypes.

The library was built by means of the immunoSEQ multiplex PCR assay. For the multiplex PCR, a mixture combining 60 forward primers for TCR Vbeta segments and 13 reverse primers for TCR Jbeta segments was used. Amplification of the CDR3 region of rearranged TCR beta genes was performed with a multiplex PCR assay on genomic DNA. On the Illumina HiSeq System, the amplified TCR beta libraries were sequenced as 87-base-pair reads. Regarding the original processing steps: A later analysis tallied 75 million to 95 million unique TCR beta chains across the 666 repertoires, and about 12 million of those chains were shared by two or more donors. To remove PCR and sequencing errors, raw reads were error-corrected and collapsed into unique sequences using a nearest-neighbor algorithm that merged closely related sequences. To assign V, D and J gene segments, CDR3 sequences were aligned to IMGT reference sequences. Each retained sequence needed at least a six-nucleotide match to both a V gene segment and a J gene segment. Rearrangements were classified as productive when the CDR3 lacked stop codons and remained in frame with V and J, and all other rearrangements were classified as non-productive. Following IMGT convention, CDR3 was defined as the stretch from the second conserved V-encoded cysteine up to the conserved J-encoded phenylalanine. Sequences without an unambiguous match to a single V gene segment were excluded from the earlier analysis of about 640 of the donors. An earlier analysis of a few hundred of the donors called V segments functional above 56.7% productive rearrangements and segregating when the between-donor standard deviation exceeded 5%. A statistical classification framework was developed to diagnose cytomegalovirus status using the catalog of TCR beta chain sequences. In a later analysis, V and J genes were assigned by comparing TCR nucleotide sequences against IMGT/GENE-DB human TR gene sequences. The TCRdist pipeline was used in a later analysis to assign CDR3 sequences and most-parsimonious VDJ recombination scenarios. In a later analysis, each TCR beta chain was defined by its CDR3 amino acid sequence together with its V-gene family, and reads without a unique V-gene family were excluded. To address suspected cross-contamination and a sequencing artifact, a later analysis removed a few hundred highly shared, low-generation-probability nucleotide sequences. For each public chain, a later analysis derived a clonal expansion index from normalized ranks of inferred template counts within each repertoire. In a later analysis, generation probabilities were computed with a VDJ recombination model fitted to out-of-frame rearrangements, and the resulting probabilities were checked against IGoR. A later analysis scored TCR-TCR, TCR-HLA and TCR-CMV co-occurrence with hypergeometric tests, applying a repertoire-size bias correction to TCR pairs. A later analysis estimated false discovery rates by permuting HLA or CMV assignments 20 times. In a later analysis, co-occurring TCRs were grouped using DBSCAN, and TCRdist sequence similarity was added for clustering within HLA-allele-positive subsets. Repertoires with fewer than 30,000 or more than 120,000 public chains, plus five repertoires with anomalous nucleotide sharing, were excluded from co-occurrence clustering. TCRdb provides this immuneACCESS table in a form limited to in-frame rearrangements. Some clones are lacking; in checked studies, under half of them reflect an unresolved V gene, and why the rest are absent is not known. The DNA was the basis for D and trimming; V, J and clone size are from that table. Per the sample table, the count is 150,000 or so clones. Over 1.5% of the sample is taken by the ten largest.

A word on this clone: Its antigen remains undetermined.

The cohort was made up of about 670 healthy bone marrow donors. All cohort members were sampled while nominally healthy, although unrecorded immune exposures were likely present. The donor tested CMV seropositive and was one of the 289 seropositive cohort members. Every donor gave a peripheral blood sample, and the peripheral blood mononuclear cells from that sample were used for TCR beta sequencing. The Qiagen DNeasy Blood Extraction Kit was used to extract genomic DNA from the blood cell samples. This TCR derives from a woman aged 40 to 50 in good health and CMV-seropositive. Sequencing input: PBMCs. The chain is assembled from TRBV7-9 and TRBJ1-4; too little of a D gene remains to name it. The nucleotide sequence is TGTGCCAGCAGCTTCCGAGAATCTAATGAAAAACTGTTTTTT. Its protein is CASSFRESNEKLFF.